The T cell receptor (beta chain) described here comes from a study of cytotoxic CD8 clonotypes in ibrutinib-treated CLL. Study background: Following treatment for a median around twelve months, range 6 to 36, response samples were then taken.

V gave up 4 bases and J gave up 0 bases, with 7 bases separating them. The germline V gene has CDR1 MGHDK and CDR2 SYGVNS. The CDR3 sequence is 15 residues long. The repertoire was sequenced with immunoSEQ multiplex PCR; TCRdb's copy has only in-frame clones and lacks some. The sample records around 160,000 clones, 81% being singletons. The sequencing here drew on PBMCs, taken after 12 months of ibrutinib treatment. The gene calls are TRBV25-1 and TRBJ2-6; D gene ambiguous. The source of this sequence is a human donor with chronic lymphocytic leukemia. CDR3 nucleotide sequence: TGTGCCAGCAGTGGAACAACCTCTGGGGCCAACGTCCTGACTTTC. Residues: CASSGTTSGANVLTF.